This T cell receptor (beta chain) emerged from a study of beta chain features in type 1 diabetes. Germline V gene data show CDR1 as MNHEY and CDR2 as SMNVEV (reference sequence). Trimming pared 5 bases from V and 7 bases from J, leaving 14 bases between. There are 14 residues in the CDR3. Sequenced material consisted of expressed TCRB transcripts (all of the isolated RNA was reverse transcribed). Libraries were prepared by immunoSEQ multiplex PCR; TCRdb keeps only in-frame clonotypes and omits some of them. The table lists roughly 40,000 clones, around 60% of them singletons. This clone was found a few times.

The source of this sequence is a woman aged 25 to 45 in good health. This rearrangement joins TRBV27 to TRBJ2-2; D call uncertain. The sample consisted of Tregs from blood. The CDR3 sequence is CASSPRIAVGELFF. The CDR3 coding sequence is TGTGCCAGCAGTCCCCGTATCGCGGTCGGGGAGCTGTTTTTT.